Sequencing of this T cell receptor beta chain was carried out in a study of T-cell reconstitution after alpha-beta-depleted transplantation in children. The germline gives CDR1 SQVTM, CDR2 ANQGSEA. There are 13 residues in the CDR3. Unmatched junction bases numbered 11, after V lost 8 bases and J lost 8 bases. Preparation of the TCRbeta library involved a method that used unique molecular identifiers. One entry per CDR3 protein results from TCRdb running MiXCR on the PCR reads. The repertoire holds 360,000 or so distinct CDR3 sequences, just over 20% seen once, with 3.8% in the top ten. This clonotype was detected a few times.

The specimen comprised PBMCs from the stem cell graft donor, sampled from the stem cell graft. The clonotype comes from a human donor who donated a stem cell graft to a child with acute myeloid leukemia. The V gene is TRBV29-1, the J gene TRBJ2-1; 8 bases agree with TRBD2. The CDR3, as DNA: TGCAGCAGCGGGGGCGCAGTTGGCGATGAGCAGTTCTTC. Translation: CSSGGAVGDEQFF.